This passage covers 10 T cell receptor beta chains from one sample sequenced in a study of blood T cells in healthy people across ages. Next came a second PCR, run for roughly 6 to 11 cycles, which used a sample-barcoded 5' primer along with a J-beta primer mix. MiXCR, run by TCRdb on the 5' RACE reads, gives a single entry per CDR3 protein. The sample has hundreds of thousands of distinct CDR3 sequences, around 32% seen once. Source material: blood. These receptors were obtained from a woman of 80 years or more in good health.

This clonotype was found many times. This rearrangement joins TRBV6-5 to TRBJ2-1; 13 bases fit TRBD2. J gave up 5 bases and V 6 bases, and 7 bases lay outside the gene matches. In germline, CDR1 is MNHEY, CDR2 SVGAGI. The length of the CDR3 is 16 residues. CDR3 protein: CASRPLAGGPHNEQFF. The DNA for the CDR3 is TGTGCCAGCAGGCCACTAGCGGGGGGGCCCCACAATGAGCAGTTCTTC.

This clonotype showed up many times. The chain employs TRBV6-2 or TRBV6-3 and TRBJ1-2; D may be TRBD1 (5 bases). Trimming took off 6 bases at V and 4 bases at J, with 12 bases between the two ends. Germline-derived CDR1 and CDR2 are MNHEY and SVGEGT. The CDR3 totals 13 residues. The CDR3 is CASRGTAFYGYTF. DNA for the CDR3: TGTGCCAGCAGAGGGACGGCCTTCTATGGCTACACCTTC.

This clonotype was observed at least ten times. The chain joins TRBV10-3 to TRBJ2-5; 7 bases fit TRBD1. CDR1 and CDR2 from the germline V gene are ENHRY and SYGVKD. V gave up 6 bases and J gave up 0 bases; unmatched junction bases: 1. This CDR3 is 13 amino acids long. CDR3 DNA sequence: TGTGCCATCAGACAGGGGAACCAAGAGACCCAGTACTTC. Its translation is CAIRQGNQETQYF.

About this clonotype itself: Relative to the germline gene, one junction end is altered; a read error may explain this. The V and J genes are TRBV7-2 and TRBJ2-3, with 10 nucleotides matching TRBD2. Germline V gives CDR1 SGHTA, CDR2 FQGNSA. The CDR3 covers 15 residues. For the CDR3, the DNA is TGTGCCAGCAGTTCTAGCGGGGGACCCACAGATGCGCAGTATTTT. Protein product: CASSSSGGPTDAQYF. Drawing the rest from reference TRBV7-2 and TRBJ2-3, the complete variable domain is GAGVSQSPSNKVTEKGKDVELRCDPISGHTALYWYRQSLGQGLEFLIYFQGNSAPDKSGLPSDRFSAERTGGSVSTLTIQRTQQEDSAVYLCASSSSGGPTDAQYFGPGTRLTVL.

This clonotype has just a few counts. A much larger clone lies a single base off, so this may be a read error. This chain joins TRBV20-1 and TRBJ2-5; 13 nucleotides agree with TRBD2. This CDR3 spans 16 amino acids. Trimming cost V 1 base and J 9 bases; bases outside gene matches: 11. CDR1 is DFQATT, CDR2 SNEGSKA, per germline (reference sequence). This CDR3 reads CSARVTGTSGAGPQYF. CDR3 nucleotide sequence: TGCAGTGCTAGAGTGACCGGGACTAGCGGGGCAGGCCCCCAGTACTTC.

Turning to this clonotype: Since a much larger clone is just one base distant, this may be a read error. The V call is TRBV20-1, the J call TRBJ2-3; the match to TRBD2 covers 7 bases. Germline V CDR1 and CDR2: DFQATT, SNEGSKA (reference sequence). The CDR3 runs to 14 residues. This CDR3 is CRASWGGSTDTQYF. In nucleotides, the CDR3 is TGCAGAGCTAGCTGGGGGGGTAGCACAGATACGCAGTATTTT.

This clonotype was seen only a few times. The rearrangement joins TRBV12-3 or TRBV12-4 to TRBJ1-5, with 8 bases identical to TRBD1. The CDR3 is made up of 15 amino acids. Trimming at V came to 6 bases and at J to 1 base, leaving 5 bases not matched to a gene. The CDR3 reads CASRGTGLSNQPQHF. CDR3 bases: TGTGCCAGCAGGGGGACAGGATTAAGCAATCAGCCCCAGCATTTT.

The rearrangement joins TRBV29-1 to TRBJ2-7, with 7 bases lining up with TRBD2. Germline CDR1 and CDR2: SQVTM and ANQGSEA. The CDR3 is 13 amino acids. The J segment lost 6 bases and the V segment lost 1 base, leaving 6 bases of the junction unmatched. The CDR3 DNA is TGCAGCGTTGAAGCTAGCGGAAAAGGCGAGCAGTACTTC. Translating gives CSVEASGKGEQYF.

Notes on this clonotype: This may come from a read error, since a much larger clone is one base off. The genes are TRBV7-3 and TRBJ2-7; 10 bases agree with TRBD2. The CDR3 has 17 residues. Germline values: CDR1 SGHTA, CDR2 FQGTGA. After removal of 6 bases from V and 7 bases from J, the junction contained 18 bases not matched to a gene. CDR3 DNA: TGTGCCAGCAGTCCAACCCCGCTAGCGGGGGTAGGCAATGAGCAGTACTTC. Amino acids: CASSPTPLAGVGNEQYF.

A word on this clonotype: The junction differs from germline at one of its ends, possibly a read error. DNA for the CDR3: TGCAGTACTAGAGGGGCGGAGATTAACTATGGCTACACCTTC. Its translation is CSTRGAEINYGYTF. The V call is TRBV20-1, the J call TRBJ1-2; TRBD1 is a possible D gene (5 bases). Germline lookup yields CDR1 DFQATT and CDR2 SNEGSKA (reference sequence). The CDR3 sequence is 14 residues long.